Listed below are T cell receptor beta chains from one sample, sequenced in a study of blood T cell repertoires in COVID-19. The protocol was immunoSEQ multiplex PCR, while the TCRdb copy is restricted to in-frame clones and leaves out a portion. The data show some 130,000 clones, around nine tenths seen once. Sample: peripheral blood. These receptors were obtained from a man aged 70 or older with active COVID-19. Both conserved end residues are part of each CDR3. A D gene is named only where the DNA matches it firmly. The size field is filled for only some rows; it gives once, few, many or a size class.

v_gene,abundance,j_gene,d_gene,CDR3nt,CDR3aa
TRBV6-5,.,TRBJ2-4,TRBD2,TGTGCCACCACGACTAGCGGGGCTACGAACATTCAGTACTTC,CATTTSGATNIQYF
TRBV19,.,TRBJ2-7,TRBD1,TGTGCCAGTAGGGAAGCCGGGACAGGTCCCTTCGAGCAGTACTTC,CASREAGTGPFEQYF
TRBV12-5,.,TRBJ2-3,.,TGTGCTAGTGGTCCCTCTAAGACAGATACGCAGTATTTT,CASGPSKTDTQYF
TRBV5-4,.,TRBJ1-1,TRBD1,TGTGCCAGCAGCCATAGACAGGGGAGCACTGAAGCTTTCTTT,CASSHRQGSTEAFF
TRBV6-1,.,TRBJ2-3,TRBD2,TGTGCCAGCAGTGAAGGCGGCGGGAGAACAGATACGCAGTATTTT,CASSEGGGRTDTQYF
TRBV18,.,TRBJ1-5,TRBD1,TGTGCCAGCTCACCATGGACAGGGCAGGGACAGCCCCAGCATTTT,CASSPWTGQGQPQHF
TRBV19,.,TRBJ1-2,.,TGTGCCAGTAAATTTCAGGTGGACTATGGCTACACCTTC,CASKFQVDYGYTF
TRBV27,.,TRBJ2-1,.,TGTGCCAGCAGTTTCCCAGGGACCTTGGGGGCTGAGCAGTTCTTC,CASSFPGTLGAEQFF
TRBV5-1,.,TRBJ2-7,TRBD2,TGCGCCAGCAGCTTGGAGGCTAGCGGGGGTAAAATCTACGAGCAGTACTTC,CASSLEASGGKIYEQYF
TRBV27,.,TRBJ2-7,TRBD1,TGTGCCAGCAGTTTAGACAGGGGCCACGAGCAGTACTTC,CASSLDRGHEQYF
TRBV7-2,.,TRBJ2-1,TRBD2,TGTGCCAGCAGCTTGGCGGGACTAGCCGTTTCCTCCTACAATGAGCAGTTCTTC,CASSLAGLAVSSYNEQFF
TRBV18,.,TRBJ1-4,.,TGTGCCAGCTCAAAGGTCGTAGGGGCGAATGAAAAACTGTTTTTT,CASSKVVGANEKLFF
TRBV9,.,TRBJ2-4,TRBD2,TGTGCCAGCAGCGCCCTAGGGGAGGGTAACATTCAGTACTTC,CASSALGEGNIQYF
TRBV30,.,TRBJ1-1,TRBD1,TGTGCCTGGAGTGTACACAGGGGAGGCACTGAAGCTTTCTTT,CAWSVHRGGTEAFF
TRBV1,.,TRBJ2-1,.,TGCACCAGCAGCCAATTTAGCGGGAGTACCTACAATGAGCAGTTCTTC,CTSSQFSGSTYNEQFF
TRBV28,.,TRBJ1-1,TRBD1,TGTGCCAGCAGTCCACGGACAGGGGGAAGTACTGAAGCTTTCTTT,CASSPRTGGSTEAFF
TRBV11-3,.,TRBJ2-1,TRBD1,TGTGCCAGCAGTTCAGACAGGGCAACCTACAATGAGCAGTTCTTC,CASSSDRATYNEQFF
TRBV5-5,.,TRBJ2-5,.,TGTGCCAGCAGCCTCAGACAGGCCGGTGTGACCCAGTACTTC,CASSLRQAGVTQYF
TRBV3-1/TRBV3-2,once,TRBJ2-7,TRBD2,TGTGCCAGCAGCCAAGTTTACGGGACTAGCGGGAGGGCCTACGAGCAGTACTTC,CASSQVYGTSGRAYEQYF
TRBV10-3,.,TRBJ1-1,TRBD1,TGTGCCACCTGGACAGGGCTCACTGAAGCTTTCTTT,CATWTGLTEAFF
TRBV5-5,.,TRBJ2-2,TRBD2,TGTGCCAGCAGCTTGTTTACTAGCGGGAAGGACGGGGAGCTGTTTTTT,CASSLFTSGKDGELFF
TRBV7-2,once,TRBJ2-7,TRBD2,TGTGCCAGCAGCTTATTCCCCCTTCTAGCGGGAGGTGGCGAGCAGTACTTC,CASSLFPLLAGGGEQYF
TRBV2,.,TRBJ2-7,TRBD1,TGTGCCAGCAGTGTCGGGACAGGGAATACCGAGCAGTACTTC,CASSVGTGNTEQYF
TRBV5-4,.,TRBJ2-2,TRBD2,TGTGCCAGCAGCTTGAAAGATCTAGCGGGATTGGCCGGGGAGCTGTTTTTT,CASSLKDLAGLAGELFF
TRBV4-1,.,TRBJ2-5,.,TGCGCCAGCAGCCGAGGCCAGGGGGGAGAGACCCAGTACTTC,CASSRGQGGETQYF
TRBV6-5,.,TRBJ1-2,.,TGTGCCAGCAGCCTATACCCCAACTATGACGGCTACACCTTC,CASSLYPNYDGYTF
TRBV5-1,.,TRBJ2-3,.,TGCGCCAGCAGCTTGGAGTTGGCGGGCTCAACAGATACGCAGTATTTT,CASSLELAGSTDTQYF
TRBV28,once,TRBJ2-5,TRBD1,TGTGCCAGCAGTCTGGACAGGGGGCGGGAGACCCAGTACTTC,CASSLDRGRETQYF
TRBV30,.,TRBJ2-3,.,TGTGCCTGGACGTCGGGGACTAGCACAGATACGCAGTATTTT,CAWTSGTSTDTQYF
TRBV20-1,.,TRBJ2-7,TRBD2,TGCAGTGCTAGTACTAGCGGGGCCTCCTACGAGCAGTACTTC,CSASTSGASYEQYF
TRBV19,.,TRBJ1-5,TRBD1,TGTGCCAGTAAACTCCGGGACAGGAACCTTAGCAATCAGCCCCAGCATTTT,CASKLRDRNLSNQPQHF
TRBV2,once,TRBJ1-4,TRBD1,TGTGCCAGCAGGGGGACAGGGGGCTCTTCAAAACTGTTTTTT,CASRGTGGSSKLFF
TRBV3-1/TRBV3-2,.,TRBJ1-5,.,TGTGCCAGCAGCACCAGGGCCCAGGGGCAGCCCCAGCATTTT,CASSTRAQGQPQHF
TRBV7-2,.,TRBJ2-2,.,TGTGCCAGCAGCCCAGGGGCAGTTACCACCGGGGAGCTGTTTTTT,CASSPGAVTTGELFF
TRBV18,.,TRBJ2-5,.,TGTGCCAGCTCACGCGACAGTGGCCGGCAAGAGACCCAGTACTTC,CASSRDSGRQETQYF
TRBV19,once,TRBJ1-4,.,TGTGCCAGTAACCGACGGGAAACTAATGAAAAACTGTTTTTT,CASNRRETNEKLFF
TRBV10-3,.,TRBJ2-7,TRBD1,TGTGCCATCAGCAAGATACAGGGGGCGGGCTACGAGCAGTACTTC,CAISKIQGAGYEQYF
TRBV4-2,.,TRBJ1-3,TRBD1,TGTGCCAGCAGCCAGACAGGGGACTCTGGAAACACCATATATTTT,CASSQTGDSGNTIYF
TRBV28,.,TRBJ2-4,TRBD1,TGTGCCAGCAGTTTATGGGGACAGGGGGGCAAAAACATTCAGTACTTC,CASSLWGQGGKNIQYF
TRBV7-3,.,TRBJ2-3,.,TGTGCCAGCAGCTCCGACTCCACAGATACGCAGTATTTT,CASSSDSTDTQYF
TRBV18,.,TRBJ2-7,.,TGTGCCAGCTCACCAGACAGGGAGGACGAGCAGTACTTC,CASSPDREDEQYF